The 13 T cell receptor beta chains below all came from one sample that was sequenced in a study of blood T cell repertoires in COVID-19. Libraries were prepared by immunoSEQ multiplex PCR; TCRdb keeps only in-frame clonotypes and omits some of them. The data contain 300,000 or so clones, roughly 87% of them singletons. Source material: PBMCs or T cells enriched from blood (not recorded which). All receptors derive from a woman aged 30 to 39 who had recovered from COVID-19.

The chain couples TRBV30 to TRBJ1-1; possible D gene TRBD1, 6 bases. Germline V gene lookup returns CDR1 GTSNPN and CDR2 SVGIG (reference sequence). The V and J ends lost 7 bases and 4 bases respectively, with 16 bases between them. The CDR3 length is 13 residues. Written as DNA, the CDR3 is TGTGCCTTACTACAGGGAAGGTTCACTGAAGCTTTCTTT. It encodes CALLQGRFTEAFF.

The rearrangement uses TRBV12-5 and TRBJ2-7; TRBD1 aligns across 11 bases. V trimming: 2 bases; J trimming: 4 bases; junction bases outside the gene matches: 7. This CDR3 contains 16 residues. CDR1 and CDR2 (germline): LGHNT, FRNRAP. The CDR3 protein is CASGLPGQGVGYEQYF. CDR3 DNA: TGTGCTAGTGGTTTGCCGGGACAGGGGGTGGGATACGAGCAGTACTTC.

V gene TRBV27 combines with J gene TRBJ2-2, with 8 positions matching TRBD2. Trimming removed 8 bases from V and 3 bases from J; junction bases left unmatched: 5. The CDR3 consists of 14 residues. CDR1 MNHEY and CDR2 SMNVEV come from the germline V gene (reference sequence). CDR3 residues: CASSPGGHTGELFF. In nucleotides, the CDR3 is TGTGCCAGCTCTCCGGGGGGGCACACCGGGGAGCTGTTTTTT.

The chain links TRBV18 to TRBJ1-6; TRBD1 agrees at 7 bases. V trimming: 3 bases; J trimming: 8 bases; junction bases outside the gene matches: 7. Germline CDR1 KGHSH, CDR2 LQKENI. CDR3 size: 15 residues. This CDR3 reads CASSPTQGDYSPLHF. For the CDR3, the DNA is TGTGCCAGCTCACCGACCCAGGGGGATTATTCACCCCTCCACTTT.

V gene TRBV30 combines with J gene TRBJ2-3; 15 positions agree with TRBD2. The junction had 10 bases not matched to a gene; V was cut back by 3 bases and J by 3 bases. The CDR3 covers 18 residues. The germline gives CDR1 GTSNPN, CDR2 SVGIG (reference sequence). This chain's CDR3 is CAWSEDRTSGGGTDTQYF. For the CDR3, the DNA is TGTGCCTGGAGCGAAGATCGGACTAGCGGGGGGGGGACAGATACGCAGTATTTT.

This clone was seen a few times. This chain uses TRBV18 with TRBJ2-3, with D unresolved. Germline CDR1 KGHSH, CDR2 LQKENI. The ends were cut back, 1 base at V and 4 bases at J, with 3 bases in the middle. This CDR3 comprises 12 residues. The CDR3 sequence is CASSPLADTQYF. The CDR3 nucleotides are TGTGCCAGCTCACCACTAGCAGATACGCAGTATTTT.

The chain joins TRBV14 to TRBJ1-6; D unclear. CDR1 and CDR2 from the germline V gene are SGHDN and FVKESK. Trimming removed 0 bases from V and 9 bases from J, with 12 bases in between. The CDR3 is 15 amino acids. Here the CDR3 reads CASSQERQAGSPLHF. CDR3 DNA: TGTGCCAGCAGCCAAGAACGCCAGGCTGGTTCACCCCTCCACTTT.

The chain couples TRBV11-2 to TRBJ1-2, with D possibly matching TRBD1 (5 bases). The V end lost 5 bases, the J end lost 1 base, and 14 bases lay between the germline ends. This CDR3 has 15 amino acids. Per germline, CDR1 SGHAT and CDR2 FQNNGV. CDR3: CASSHLWRGNYGYTF. CDR3 nucleotide sequence: TGTGCCAGCAGCCACCTATGGAGGGGTAACTATGGCTACACCTTC.

DNA of the CDR3: TGTGCCAGCAGTTCCCTGGGGGGAACCCAGTACTTC. Protein product: CASSSLGGTQYF. The rearrangement uses TRBV12-3 or TRBV12-4 and TRBJ2-5; D might be TRBD2 (6 bases). V lost 4 bases and J 8 bases, leaving 11 bases between the germline ends. The length of the CDR3 is 12 residues.

The chain recombines TRBV2 with TRBJ2-3, with TRBD2 matching over 14 bases. Germline CDR1 reads SNHLY; CDR2 reads FYNNEI. The CDR3 consists of 15 residues. The trim removed 7 bases at V and 4 bases at J, leaving 4 bases unmatched. The CDR3 coding sequence is TGTGCCAGCACCTTGGGACTAGCGGGGGCAGATACGCAGTATTTT. Protein product: CASTLGLAGADTQYF.

The gene calls are TRBV28 and TRBJ2-5, with D tentatively TRBD1 (6 bases). This CDR3 spans 14 amino acids. Germline assignment: CDR1 MDHEN and CDR2 SYDVKM. Trimming took 1 base from V and 5 from J, leaving 11 bases between them. The CDR3 coding sequence is TGTGCCAGCAGTTTATCTGGGGGCCGGGAGACCCAGTACTTC. Protein sequence: CASSLSGGRETQYF.

The chain carries TRBV29-1 and TRBJ2-5; 10 nucleotides line up with TRBD1. The ends lost 4 bases at V and 1 base at J; junction bases unmatched: 0. In germline, CDR1 is SQVTM, CDR2 ANQGSEA. This CDR3 region has 13 residues. The CDR3 spells CSVGDRGQETQYF. The CDR3 nucleotides read TGCAGCGTTGGGGACAGGGGCCAAGAGACCCAGTACTTC.

The J gene is TRBJ1-3, the V gene TRBV19; D gene unclear. Looked up from germline, CDR1 is LNHDA and CDR2 is SQIVND (reference sequence). V was cut by 3 bases and J by 0 bases, with 15 bases left in between. The CDR3 covers 17 residues. CDR3 protein: CASSILGSLSSGNTIYF. CDR3 bases: TGTGCCAGTAGTATCCTGGGCAGTTTGAGCTCTGGAAACACCATATATTTT.